This T cell receptor beta chain was obtained from a study of cytomegalovirus exposure and HLA in healthy donors. Findings of the study overall: The authors reported that TCR beta sequences could predict HLA-A and HLA-B alleles. These predictions were accurate for most subjects in the first cohort. Later genetic work tied a missense DCLRE1C variant to beta-chain V and J trimming. A later analysis reportedly identified an Asian-associated ancestry cluster as carrying fewer N-insertions than the approximately 670-donor mean. A later analysis showed HLA-associated TCR beta chains outstripping equally common others in clonal expansion.

There are 10 residues in the CDR3. Trimming stripped 7 bases from V and 3 bases from J, with 3 bases between. Germline V lookup: CDR1 MNHEY, CDR2 SMNVEV (reference sequence). As regards this clone: Its antigen is not identified.

Primers for the PCR totalled 60 Vbeta and 13 Jbeta. TCRdb's copy holds only in-frame clones and misses some; the assay was immunoSEQ multiplex PCR. The data hold around 80,000 clones, with around 70% observed a single time. V usage is TRBV27 and J usage is TRBJ2-5; no definite D call. The receptor's source is a man aged 40-49 years in good health and CMV-seropositive. The source material was PBMCs. CDR3 region: CASIKETQYF. CDR3 coding DNA: TGTGCCAGCATTAAAGAGACCCAGTACTTC.